A selection of T cell receptor beta chains follows, all from one sample in a study of post-analysis software for immune sequencing data. TCRdb independently ran MiXCR on the PCR reads; one entry per CDR3 protein. Here the sample spans more than 500,000 distinct CDR3 sequences, 30% to 40% being singletons. The sequencing input was blood. These receptors were taken from a girl aged 2-17 years with multiple sclerosis. Both conserved end residues are part of each CDR3. Each record gives: D gene, clone size, J gene, CDR3 length, V gene, CDR3 protein, CDR3 DNA. A D gene is named only where the DNA matches it firmly. Only part of the rows carry a size: once, few, many, or a class if the clone is expanded.

>.|.|TRBJ2-3|17|TRBV7-2
CASSLAVAWGAADTQYF
TGTGCCAGCAGCTTAGCGGTCGCATGGGGGGCGGCAGATACGCAGTATTTT
>TRBD1|.|TRBJ2-3|16|TRBV5-4
CASSSGTGAGTDTQYF
TGTGCCAGCAGCTCCGGGACAGGGGCTGGCACAGATACGCAGTATTTT
>.|.|TRBJ2-3|16|TRBV7-3
CASSVNGLHDTDTQYF
TGTGCCAGCAGCGTCAACGGACTGCATGACACAGATACGCAGTATTTT
>TRBD1|.|TRBJ2-4|14|TRBV5-6
CASSWRQGGNIQYF
TGTGCCAGCAGCTGGAGACAGGGGGGGAACATTCAGTACTTC
>.|.|TRBJ2-3|14|TRBV27
CASSSAGDSDTQYF
TGTGCCAGCAGTTCCGCGGGGGACAGCGATACGCAGTATTTT
>.|.|TRBJ2-7|12|TRBV19
CASIGREYEQYF
TGTGCCAGTATCGGTCGGGAGTACGAGCAGTACTTC
>.|.|TRBJ2-1|15|TRBV12-3/TRBV12-4
CASSFAGGTYNEQFF
TGTGCCAGCAGTTTTGCCGGGGGAACCTACAATGAGCAGTTCTTC
>.|.|TRBJ2-3|16|TRBV5-1
CASSLGPGGTGDTQYF
TGCGCCAGCAGCTTGGGCCCGGGGGGCACAGGAGATACGCAGTATTTT
>TRBD2|.|TRBJ2-1|19|TRBV11-2
CASSFGGSSGGIRGNEQFF
TGTGCCAGCAGCTTTGGTGGGTCTAGCGGGGGTATTAGGGGCAATGAGCAGTTCTTC
>.|few|TRBJ2-1|15|TRBV10-2
CASSESLGEDNEQFF
TGCGCCAGCAGTGAGTCGTTGGGGGAAGACAATGAGCAGTTCTTC
>.|.|TRBJ2-6|13|TRBV29-1
CSVEEYGANVLTF
TGCAGCGTTGAAGAGTATGGGGCCAACGTCCTGACTTTC
>TRBD2|.|TRBJ2-7|15|TRBV7-2
CASSLVRGDPYEQYF
TGTGCCAGCAGCTTAGTGCGGGGGGACCCCTACGAGCAGTACTTC
>TRBD2|once|TRBJ2-1|18|TRBV6-5
CASSYTGGPSRPKETQFF
TGTGCCAGCAGTTACACGGGGGGGCCTTCTCGGCCTAAAGAGACCCAGTTCTTC
>TRBD2|.|TRBJ2-4|16|TRBV10-2
CASSDSGRGGRNIQYF
TGCGCCAGCAGTGACTCGGGGCGGGGGGGCCGGAACATTCAGTACTTC
>.|few|TRBJ2-7|13|TRBV29-1
CSVLTGPGDEQYF
TGCAGCGTCCTAACAGGGCCGGGGGACGAGCAGTACTTC
>.|few|TRBJ2-5|14|TRBV29-1
CSVVPGLQPETQYF
TGCAGCGTTGTTCCGGGACTCCAACCAGAGACCCAGTACTTC
>TRBD2|few|TRBJ2-3|13|TRBV20-1
CSALSGGRDTQYF
TGCAGTGCCCTTAGCGGGGGTCGGGATACGCAGTATTTT
>TRBD1|few|TRBJ2-3|17|TRBV20-1
CSARVVREGRGTDTQYF
TGCAGTGCTAGAGTGGTTAGAGAGGGCAGGGGGACAGATACGCAGTATTTT
>TRBD1|few|TRBJ2-7|17|TRBV6-1
CASSEYLPRQGSYEQYF
TGTGCCAGCAGTGAATATCTCCCTCGACAGGGTAGCTACGAGCAGTACTTC
>.|.|TRBJ1-2|14|TRBV19
CASSDNKRTYGYTF
TGTGCCAGTAGTGATAATAAGAGGACCTATGGCTACACCTTC
>.|once|TRBJ1-5|12|TRBV20-1
CSATSSDQPQHF
TGCAGTGCTACAAGCAGCGATCAGCCCCAGCATTTT
>.|.|TRBJ2-5|18|TRBV3-1
CASSQEGGGGLLEETQYF
TGTGCCAGCAGCCAAGAAGGGGGTGGTGGACTACTTGAAGAGACCCAGTACTTC
>TRBD1|.|TRBJ1-2|17|TRBV29-1
CSVLPTSWTGKNYSYTF
TGCAGCGTGCTCCCTACATCCTGGACAGGGAAAAACTATAGCTACACCTTC
>.|.|TRBJ2-6|20|TRBV10-3
CTISESKVAGGRSGANVLTF
TGTACCATCAGTGAGTCTAAGGTGGCAGGAGGCCGCTCTGGGGCCAACGTCCTGACTTTC
>.|.|TRBJ1-1|16|TRBV7-3
CASSLGPLRGNTEAFF
TGTGCCAGCAGCCTCGGGCCCCTTCGGGGGAACACTGAAGCTTTCTTT
>TRBD2|.|TRBJ2-1|18|TRBV5-1
CASSLPLGLAGTGNEQFF
TGCGCCAGCAGCTTGCCCCTGGGACTAGCGGGGACCGGCAATGAGCAGTTCTTC
>TRBD2|.|TRBJ2-4|15|TRBV20-1
CSAARGGLPSGEQYF
TGCAGTGCCGCCCGGGGGGGACTCCCCTCGGGAGAGCAGTACTTC
>.|few|TRBJ2-1|14|TRBV28
CASIQGHPGNEQFF
TGTGCCAGCATTCAGGGACACCCCGGTAATGAGCAGTTCTTC
>TRBD2|.|TRBJ2-5|13|TRBV6-6
CASTRGYQETQYF
TGTGCCAGCACGCGGGGGTACCAAGAGACCCAGTACTTC
>TRBD1|.|TRBJ2-1|15|TRBV7-8
CASSWGQISYNGQFF
TGTGCCAGCAGCTGGGGACAGATCTCCTACAATGGGCAGTTCTTC
>.|.|TRBJ1-3|14|TRBV12-3/TRBV12-4
CASSLGGPGNTIYF
TGTGCCAGCAGTTTAGGGGGCCCCGGAAACACCATATATTTT
>TRBD2|few|TRBJ2-3|15|TRBV10-2
CASSDPSGPTDTQYF
TGCGCCAGCAGTGACCCTAGCGGTCCCACAGATACGCAGTATTTT
>.|many|TRBJ1-1|15|TRBV2
CASSAGQPRNTEAFF
TGTGCCAGCAGTGCGGGACAACCTCGAAACACTGAAGCTTTCTTT
>.|.|TRBJ1-6|14|TRBV20-1
CSARDWRGNSPLHF
TGCAGTGCTAGAGATTGGCGGGGGAATTCACCCCTCCACTTT
>.|.|TRBJ1-2|14|TRBV10-1
CASSETAEPYGYTF
TGCGCCAGCAGTGAAACAGCGGAGCCCTATGGCTACACCTTC